This T cell receptor beta chain was captured by sequencing in a study of CD8+ T cells in alopecia areata. On the study more broadly: Tofacitinib exposure lasted 6 to 18 months, followed by 6 months off drug.

Following extraction, RNA underwent reverse transcription to cDNA, which served as the sequencing template. Some clones are missing from TCRdb's copy, which holds only in-frame ones; the method was immunoSEQ multiplex PCR. The sample shows about 170,000 clones, less than 75% of them seen only once. Per germline, CDR1 SGHRS and CDR2 YFSETQ. The CDR3 has 14 residues. Germline trimming cut 4 bases from V and 3 bases from J; bases unmatched to any gene: 5. The chain recombines TRBV5-1 with TRBJ2-7; 9 bases align to TRBD1. The origin of this receptor is a human donor with alopecia areata. This material consisted of CD8+ T cells sorted from blood, taken at week 0. The CDR3 protein is CASSRGTGNYEQYF. CDR3 in DNA: TGCGCCAGCAGCCGCGGGACAGGGAACTACGAGCAGTACTTC.